A selection of T cell receptor beta chains follows, all from one sample in a study of beta chain features in type 1 diabetes. Assay: immunoSEQ multiplex PCR; the TCRdb copy retains only in-frame clones and omits some. This sample yields over 150,000 clones, of which around 8% are seen a single time; about 0.5% belongs to the top ten. Sequenced sample: central memory CD4+ T cells from blood. Receptors were obtained from a woman aged 18-29 years with type 1 diabetes. The CDR3 runs from the conserved cysteine through the conserved F or W. Each record gives: D gene, V gene, clone size, J gene, CDR3 protein, CDR3 DNA. A D gene is named only where the DNA matches it firmly. Not all rows give a size; the values are once, few, many and, for expanded clones, a class.

D gene: .
V gene: TRBV7-9
clone size: few
J gene: TRBJ1-5
CDR3 protein: CASSLAGGNQPQHF
CDR3 DNA: TGTGCCAGCAGCTTAGCAGGGGGCAATCAGCCCCAGCATTTT

D gene: .
V gene: TRBV10-3
clone size: .
J gene: TRBJ1-3
CDR3 protein: CAARDPGPSTGNTIYF
CDR3 DNA: TGTGCCGCCCGTGACCCCGGTCCTAGCACTGGAAACACCATATATTTT

D gene: TRBD2
V gene: TRBV5-8
clone size: few
J gene: TRBJ2-1
CDR3 protein: CASSFRLAAYNEQFF
CDR3 DNA: TGTGCCAGCAGTTTCCGACTAGCGGCCTACAATGAGCAGTTCTTC

D gene: .
V gene: TRBV30
clone size: many
J gene: TRBJ1-4
CDR3 protein: CACPSGGLKLFF
CDR3 DNA: TGTGCCTGCCCCTCGGGCGGACTGAAACTGTTTTTT

D gene: .
V gene: TRBV4-2
clone size: few
J gene: TRBJ2-1
CDR3 protein: CASSRRQLNEQFF
CDR3 DNA: TGTGCCAGCAGCCGCCGACAGCTGAATGAGCAGTTCTTC

D gene: TRBD1
V gene: TRBV7-3
clone size: few
J gene: TRBJ2-1
CDR3 protein: CASSPRQGGTYNEQFF
CDR3 DNA: TGTGCCAGCAGCCCCCGACAGGGGGGAACCTACAATGAGCAGTTCTTC

D gene: TRBD2
V gene: TRBV7-2
clone size: many
J gene: TRBJ2-1
CDR3 protein: CASSFVAGRREQFF
CDR3 DNA: TGTGCCAGCAGCTTTGTAGCGGGAAGGCGTGAGCAGTTCTTC

D gene: .
V gene: TRBV19
clone size: few
J gene: TRBJ1-5
CDR3 protein: CASSTRITGTNQPQHF
CDR3 DNA: TGTGCCAGTAGTACCCGAATCACAGGGACGAATCAGCCCCAGCATTTT

D gene: .
V gene: TRBV5-8
clone size: few
J gene: TRBJ1-4
CDR3 protein: CASSFREHPGKLFF
CDR3 DNA: TGTGCCAGCAGCTTCCGCGAACACCCGGGAAAACTGTTTTTT

D gene: TRBD2
V gene: TRBV27
clone size: .
J gene: TRBJ2-1
CDR3 protein: CATMERLAGMNEQFF
CDR3 DNA: TGTGCCACCATGGAGAGACTAGCGGGAATGAATGAGCAGTTCTTC

D gene: TRBD2
V gene: TRBV10-3
clone size: .
J gene: TRBJ2-4
CDR3 protein: CAISESVSAGAAKNIQYF
CDR3 DNA: TGTGCCATCAGTGAGTCGGTTTCGGCGGGAGCGGCCAAAAACATTCAGTACTTC

D gene: TRBD1
V gene: TRBV7-9
clone size: .
J gene: TRBJ2-3
CDR3 protein: CASSLLPGQFTDTQYF
CDR3 DNA: TGTGCCAGCAGCTTATTACCGGGACAGTTCACAGATACGCAGTATTTT

D gene: TRBD2
V gene: TRBV7-3
clone size: few
J gene: TRBJ2-3
CDR3 protein: CASSPTHSGRAGDTQYF
CDR3 DNA: TGTGCCAGCAGCCCGACCCATAGCGGGAGGGCCGGGGATACGCAGTATTTT

D gene: .
V gene: TRBV28
clone size: few
J gene: TRBJ1-2
CDR3 protein: CASSREHGYTF
CDR3 DNA: TGTGCCAGCAGTAGGGAGCATGGCTACACCTTC

D gene: .
V gene: TRBV18
clone size: .
J gene: TRBJ2-5
CDR3 protein: CASSPAQVGETQYF
CDR3 DNA: TGTGCCAGCTCCCCTGCGCAGGTCGGAGAGACCCAGTACTTC

D gene: .
V gene: TRBV5-6
clone size: .
J gene: TRBJ2-1
CDR3 protein: CASSMDVEYEQFF
CDR3 DNA: TGTGCCAGCAGCATGGACGTAGAGTATGAGCAGTTCTTC

D gene: .
V gene: TRBV2
clone size: .
J gene: TRBJ2-3
CDR3 protein: CASSEALSTDTQYF
CDR3 DNA: TGTGCCAGCAGTGAGGCCCTTAGCACAGATACGCAGTATTTT